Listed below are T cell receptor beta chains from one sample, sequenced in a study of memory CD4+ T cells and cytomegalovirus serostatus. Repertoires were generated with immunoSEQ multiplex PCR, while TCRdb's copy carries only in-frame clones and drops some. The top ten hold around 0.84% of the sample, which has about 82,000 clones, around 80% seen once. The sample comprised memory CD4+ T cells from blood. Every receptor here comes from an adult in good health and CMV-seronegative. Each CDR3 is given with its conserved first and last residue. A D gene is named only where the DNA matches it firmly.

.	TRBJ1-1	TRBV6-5	TGTGCCAGCATCCCTACGGGCGGTGGGAGTGAAGCTTTCTTT	CASIPTGGGSEAFF
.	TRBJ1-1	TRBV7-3	TGTGCCAGCAGCACAGGGAACGTCGCTGAAGCTTTCTTT	CASSTGNVAEAFF
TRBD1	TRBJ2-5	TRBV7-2	TGTGCCAGCAGCTTGACAGGGGGCGCAGAGACCCAGTACTTC	CASSLTGGAETQYF
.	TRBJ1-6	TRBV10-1	TGCGCCAGCACCGATGAAGGTTCACCCCTCCACTTT	CASTDEGSPLHF
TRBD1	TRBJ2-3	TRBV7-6	TGTGCCAGCAGCTTGACAGGGGGCGCAGATACGCAGTATTTT	CASSLTGGADTQYF
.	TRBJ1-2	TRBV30	TGTGCCTCATCCGGAGGAGGGCCCTATGGCTACACCTTC	CASSGGGPYGYTF
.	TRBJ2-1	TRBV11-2	TGTGCCAGCAGCCTAGATCGGGGGAATGAGCAGTTCTTC	CASSLDRGNEQFF
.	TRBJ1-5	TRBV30	TGTGCCTGGAGTGCCCAAGAGGCTGGTGGGCCCCAGCATTTT	CAWSAQEAGGPQHF
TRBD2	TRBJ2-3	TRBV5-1	TGCGCCAGCAGCGATCCGGGCGGGGGAGATACGCAGTATTTT	CASSDPGGGDTQYF
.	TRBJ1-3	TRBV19	TGTGCCAGTAGTATAATCCAGGGGAGCTCTGGAAACACCATATATTTT	CASSIIQGSSGNTIYF
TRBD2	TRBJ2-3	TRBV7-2	TGTGCCAGCAGCTTAGGGGGGGGGTTAGATACGCAGTATTTT	CASSLGGGLDTQYF
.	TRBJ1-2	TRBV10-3	TGTGCCATCAGTGGGTTGGGGAATACCTATGGCTACACCTTC	CAISGLGNTYGYTF
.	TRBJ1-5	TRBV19	TGTGCCAGTAGTATAGAGAGGGTGGGTCAGCCCCAGCATTTT	CASSIERVGQPQHF
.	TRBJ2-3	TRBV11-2	TGTGCCAGCAGCCAGCCGGGACTGAGCACAGATACGCAGTATTTT	CASSQPGLSTDTQYF
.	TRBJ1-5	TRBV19	TGTGCCAGTAGTATCCGGGGCTATAGCAATCAGCCCCAGCATTTT	CASSIRGYSNQPQHF
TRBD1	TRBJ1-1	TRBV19	TGTGCCAGTAGTAGGGACAGGGGGAGCACTGAAGCTTTCTTT	CASSRDRGSTEAFF